Listed below are T cell receptor beta chains from one sample, sequenced in a study of shared clonotypes between healthy human individuals. Generated by immunoSEQ multiplex PCR, the TCRdb table keeps only in-frame clones and is missing some. The sample yields more than 400,000 clones, about 78% seen once. Sequencing was done on a sample of PBMCs. These receptors all stem from a woman aged 40 to 50 in good health. Some clones in this sample may be carry-over from other donors' samples. The CDR3 runs from the conserved cysteine through the conserved F or W. The D gene is left open where the match is weak. Clone size is stated in some rows and not others, as once, few, many or a class when expanded.

j_call v_call clone_size d_call cdr3_nt cdr3_aa
TRBJ1-1 TRBV15 . TRBD1 TGTGCCACCAGCAGAACAGGACAGGGGGGCTCTGAAGCTTTCTTT CATSRTGQGGSEAFF
TRBJ2-5 TRBV4-2 . . TGTGCCAGCAGCCAAGGGGCCATGGAGATTGGGGAGACCCAGTACTTC CASSQGAMEIGETQYF
TRBJ1-4 TRBV5-1 . TRBD1 TGCGCCAGCGGACAGGGGGCATACCCAACTAATGAAAAACTGTTTTTT CASGQGAYPTNEKLFF
TRBJ2-2 TRBV27 . TRBD1 TGTGCCAGCAGGGGACAGTTAAACACCGGGGAGCTGTTTTTT CASRGQLNTGELFF
TRBJ2-7 TRBV5-4 many . TGTGCCAGCAGCTTTGGGGGGCTGGGCGAGCAGTACTTC CASSFGGLGEQYF
TRBJ2-5 TRBV9 once TRBD2 TGTGCCAGCAGCGTAGGTTACGGGCGGGAGGGAGAGACCCAGTACTTC CASSVGYGREGETQYF
TRBJ2-2 TRBV19 few . TGTGCCAGTAGTATACTTACCGTGGACACCGGGGAGCTGTTTTTT CASSILTVDTGELFF
TRBJ2-7 TRBV30 . TRBD1 TGTGCCTGGAAGGACAGGGGGCTCTGGGGGGAGCAGTACTTC CAWKDRGLWGEQYF
TRBJ1-2 TRBV6-1 . . TGTGCCAGCAGTGACGGGTTCGGGCAGGGTAACTATGGCTACACCTTC CASSDGFGQGNYGYTF
TRBJ2-5 TRBV9 . . TGTGCCAGCAGCGAGGGATCCGGGGCCACGAGGGAGACCCAGTACTTC CASSEGSGATRETQYF